These T cell receptor beta chains were read from a single sample in a study of cytomegalovirus exposure and HLA in healthy donors. Profiling relied on immunoSEQ multiplex PCR, and the TCRdb table lists in-frame clones only, not all of them. This sample has around 120,000 clones; approximately 85% occur once, and the top ten carry over 1.5%. Sequencing input: PBMCs. These receptors all stem from a boy between 10 and 17 years old in good health and CMV-seronegative. CDR3s include the opening cysteine and the closing phenylalanine or tryptophan. Each record gives: D gene, clone size, CDR3 length, J gene, V gene, CDR3 DNA, CDR3 protein. The D gene is left open where the match is weak. Clone size is not always given. Where it is, it says once, few, many or a class for expanded clones.

D gene: -; clone size: -; CDR3 length: 14; J gene: TRBJ2-7; V gene: TRBV9; CDR3 DNA: TGTGCCAGCAGCGTAAGCTACGGTTCCTACGAGCAGTACTTC; CDR3 protein: CASSVSYGSYEQYF
D gene: TRBD1; clone size: -; CDR3 length: 14; J gene: TRBJ2-5; V gene: TRBV5-1; CDR3 DNA: TGCGCCAGCAGCAGACAGGGTGGATGGGAGACCCAGTACTTC; CDR3 protein: CASSRQGGWETQYF
D gene: -; clone size: -; CDR3 length: 16; J gene: TRBJ2-1; V gene: TRBV9; CDR3 DNA: TGTGCCAGCAGCTCAGAGGGAGTGGCCAGACCGGATGAGCAGTTCTTC; CDR3 protein: CASSSEGVARPDEQFF
D gene: TRBD2; clone size: -; CDR3 length: 15; J gene: TRBJ2-7; V gene: TRBV2; CDR3 DNA: TGTGCCAGCGGACTAGCGGGATTGTTAGGCTACGAGCAGTACTTC; CDR3 protein: CASGLAGLLGYEQYF
D gene: -; clone size: -; CDR3 length: 15; J gene: TRBJ1-1; V gene: TRBV27; CDR3 DNA: TGTGCCAGCAAGCCCAGACTGGACATGAACACTGAAGCTTTCTTT; CDR3 protein: CASKPRLDMNTEAFF
D gene: -; clone size: -; CDR3 length: 15; J gene: TRBJ1-1; V gene: TRBV9; CDR3 DNA: TGTGCCAGCAGCGCATACTTAACAGGTAACACTGAAGCTTTCTTT; CDR3 protein: CASSAYLTGNTEAFF
D gene: -; clone size: once; CDR3 length: 15; J gene: TRBJ2-1; V gene: TRBV5-1; CDR3 DNA: TGCGCCAGCAGCTTGTCCCCAGGGGCGTACAATGAGCAGTTCTTC; CDR3 protein: CASSLSPGAYNEQFF
D gene: TRBD1; clone size: -; CDR3 length: 15; J gene: TRBJ1-2; V gene: TRBV6-5; CDR3 DNA: TGTGCCAGCAGCCACGGGACAGGGGGCAACTATGGCTACACCTTC; CDR3 protein: CASSHGTGGNYGYTF
D gene: TRBD1; clone size: -; CDR3 length: 13; J gene: TRBJ1-4; V gene: TRBV29-1; CDR3 DNA: TGCAGCGTTGAAGCCCCGGGACAGGAAAAACTGTTTTTT; CDR3 protein: CSVEAPGQEKLFF
D gene: -; clone size: -; CDR3 length: 17; J gene: TRBJ1-1; V gene: TRBV9; CDR3 DNA: TGTGCCAGCAGCGTAGACCCCCCAGGTGCTCGGAACACTGAAGCTTTCTTT; CDR3 protein: CASSVDPPGARNTEAFF
D gene: TRBD1; clone size: -; CDR3 length: 16; J gene: TRBJ1-3; V gene: TRBV11-3; CDR3 DNA: TGTGCCAGCAGCGCCGGACAGGGGACGGCTGGAAACACCATATATTTT; CDR3 protein: CASSAGQGTAGNTIYF
D gene: -; clone size: -; CDR3 length: 14; J gene: TRBJ1-2; V gene: TRBV25-1; CDR3 DNA: TGTGCCAGCAGTGAATCAGACAGAAACTATGGCTACACCTTC; CDR3 protein: CASSESDRNYGYTF
D gene: TRBD1; clone size: few; CDR3 length: 17; J gene: TRBJ2-2; V gene: TRBV9; CDR3 DNA: TGTGCCAGCAGCTTCTTACCCGGGACAGTGAACACCGGGGAGCTGTTTTTT; CDR3 protein: CASSFLPGTVNTGELFF
D gene: TRBD2; clone size: -; CDR3 length: 13; J gene: TRBJ2-5; V gene: TRBV14; CDR3 DNA: TGTGCCAGCAGCCCAGAATGGGGGGGGACCCAGTACTTC; CDR3 protein: CASSPEWGGTQYF
D gene: TRBD1; clone size: -; CDR3 length: 14; J gene: TRBJ1-2; V gene: TRBV7-2; CDR3 DNA: TGTGCCAGCAGCTACCCGGACAGGGTTCGTGGCTACACCTTC; CDR3 protein: CASSYPDRVRGYTF
D gene: -; clone size: -; CDR3 length: 13; J gene: TRBJ1-5; V gene: TRBV6-5; CDR3 DNA: TGTGCCAGCAGTTACTCAATAGATCAGCCCCAGCATTTT; CDR3 protein: CASSYSIDQPQHF
D gene: TRBD1; clone size: -; CDR3 length: 21; J gene: TRBJ1-2; V gene: TRBV7-4; CDR3 DNA: TGTGCCAGCAGCGTCCGGGACAGGCCAATCCTGGGAAGCGACACTAACTATGGCTACACCTTC; CDR3 protein: CASSVRDRPILGSDTNYGYTF
D gene: TRBD2; clone size: -; CDR3 length: 13; J gene: TRBJ2-7; V gene: TRBV10-1; CDR3 DNA: TGCGCCAGCAGTGGGGAGGGACGAAAGAGGCAGTACTTC; CDR3 protein: CASSGEGRKRQYF
D gene: -; clone size: few; CDR3 length: 14; J gene: TRBJ2-3; V gene: TRBV5-1; CDR3 DNA: TGCGCCAGCAGCAGCGGACCAGGCACAGATACGCAGTATTTT; CDR3 protein: CASSSGPGTDTQYF
D gene: -; clone size: few; CDR3 length: 14; J gene: TRBJ1-3; V gene: TRBV7-3; CDR3 DNA: TGTGCCAGCAGCTTAGGAGGGGCCGGAAACACCATATATTTT; CDR3 protein: CASSLGGAGNTIYF
D gene: -; clone size: -; CDR3 length: 15; J gene: TRBJ2-6; V gene: TRBV6-5; CDR3 DNA: TGTGCCAGCAGTTACGGGCAATCTGGGGCCAACGTCCTGACTTTC; CDR3 protein: CASSYGQSGANVLTF
D gene: TRBD1; clone size: -; CDR3 length: 14; J gene: TRBJ2-5; V gene: TRBV7-8; CDR3 DNA: TGTGCCAGCCTGCGGGGACAGGGTTTCGAGACCCAGTACTTC; CDR3 protein: CASLRGQGFETQYF
D gene: -; clone size: -; CDR3 length: 13; J gene: TRBJ1-1; V gene: TRBV4-1; CDR3 DNA: TGCGCCAGCAGCCAAGATCGTAGGGGAGGAGCTTTCTTT; CDR3 protein: CASSQDRRGGAFF
D gene: TRBD2; clone size: -; CDR3 length: 17; J gene: TRBJ2-1; V gene: TRBV30; CDR3 DNA: TGTGCCTGGGGACTAGCGGGAGGGCGAAGGAATTTGAATGAGCAGTTCTTC; CDR3 protein: CAWGLAGGRRNLNEQFF
D gene: -; clone size: once; CDR3 length: 15; J gene: TRBJ2-5; V gene: TRBV5-8; CDR3 DNA: TGTGCCAGCAGCGTAGGGGCGATATCCCAAGAGACCCAGTACTTC; CDR3 protein: CASSVGAISQETQYF
D gene: TRBD1; clone size: -; CDR3 length: 16; J gene: TRBJ2-7; V gene: TRBV9; CDR3 DNA: TGTGCCAGCAGCGTAGGAGGGGACAGGGGGCTCAACGAGCAGTACTTC; CDR3 protein: CASSVGGDRGLNEQYF
D gene: -; clone size: once; CDR3 length: 15; J gene: TRBJ2-2; V gene: TRBV7-9; CDR3 DNA: TGTGCCAGCAGCTCTTTACTTACGAACACCGGGGAGCTGTTTTTT; CDR3 protein: CASSSLLTNTGELFF
D gene: -; clone size: once; CDR3 length: 13; J gene: TRBJ1-5; V gene: TRBV7-2; CDR3 DNA: TGTGCCAGCAGGAGAGACAACAATCAGCCCCAGCATTTT; CDR3 protein: CASRRDNNQPQHF
D gene: -; clone size: -; CDR3 length: 12; J gene: TRBJ2-1; V gene: TRBV6-4; CDR3 DNA: TGTGCCAGCAGTCAGGGTATCGGTGAGCAGTTCTTC; CDR3 protein: CASSQGIGEQFF
D gene: -; clone size: -; CDR3 length: 15; J gene: TRBJ1-1; V gene: TRBV2; CDR3 DNA: TGTGCCAGCAGTGAATATCAGGGCAAGAACACTGAAGCTTTCTTT; CDR3 protein: CASSEYQGKNTEAFF
D gene: TRBD1; clone size: -; CDR3 length: 15; J gene: TRBJ2-3; V gene: TRBV7-3; CDR3 DNA: TGTGCCAGCAGGCCCCGGACAGGGGGGACAGATACGCAGTATTTT; CDR3 protein: CASRPRTGGTDTQYF
D gene: TRBD1; clone size: -; CDR3 length: 15; J gene: TRBJ1-1; V gene: TRBV5-5; CDR3 DNA: TGTGCCAGCAGCTTGGGCCCCGGGACAGGGAGGGAAGCTTTCTTT; CDR3 protein: CASSLGPGTGREAFF
D gene: TRBD1; clone size: -; CDR3 length: 13; J gene: TRBJ1-5; V gene: TRBV7-2; CDR3 DNA: TGTGCCAGCAGCCCCAGGGGGAATCAGCCCCAGCATTTT; CDR3 protein: CASSPRGNQPQHF
D gene: -; clone size: -; CDR3 length: 13; J gene: TRBJ1-2; V gene: TRBV25-1; CDR3 DNA: TGTGCCAGCAGTGTCACAACTAACTATGGCTACACCTTC; CDR3 protein: CASSVTTNYGYTF
D gene: TRBD1; clone size: -; CDR3 length: 16; J gene: TRBJ2-7; V gene: TRBV9; CDR3 DNA: TGTGCCAGCAGCGAGGAAAGGACAGGGTTGATCGACGAGCAGTACTTC; CDR3 protein: CASSEERTGLIDEQYF
D gene: TRBD2; clone size: -; CDR3 length: 16; J gene: TRBJ2-1; V gene: TRBV9; CDR3 DNA: TGTGCCAGCAGCGAAAACCGACTAGCGGGGAATAATGAGCAGTTCTTC; CDR3 protein: CASSENRLAGNNEQFF
D gene: -; clone size: -; CDR3 length: 15; J gene: TRBJ1-6; V gene: TRBV15; CDR3 DNA: TGTGCCACCAGCAGAGATCTGGAAGCGGATTCACCCCTCCACTTT; CDR3 protein: CATSRDLEADSPLHF
D gene: -; clone size: -; CDR3 length: 12; J gene: TRBJ2-3; V gene: TRBV27; CDR3 DNA: TGTGCCAGCAGATTGAATAGAGATACGCAGTATTTT; CDR3 protein: CASRLNRDTQYF
D gene: -; clone size: -; CDR3 length: 17; J gene: TRBJ1-6; V gene: TRBV1; CDR3 DNA: TGCACCAGCAGCCAACCGCACCGGGACAGCTCTAATTCACCCCTCCACTTT; CDR3 protein: CTSSQPHRDSSNSPLHF
D gene: -; clone size: once; CDR3 length: 15; J gene: TRBJ2-3; V gene: TRBV5-1; CDR3 DNA: TGCGCCAGCAGCTCGGGGAGGGGGGGCGTAGATACGCAGTATTTT; CDR3 protein: CASSSGRGGVDTQYF
D gene: TRBD2; clone size: -; CDR3 length: 15; J gene: TRBJ2-7; V gene: TRBV7-2; CDR3 DNA: TGTGCCAGCAGCCTACGGACTAGCGGGGGCTACGAGCAGTACTTC; CDR3 protein: CASSLRTSGGYEQYF
D gene: TRBD1; clone size: -; CDR3 length: 15; J gene: TRBJ1-1; V gene: TRBV29-1; CDR3 DNA: TGCAGCGTTGAAGGTTTGGGGGACAGGAACACTGAAGCTTTCTTT; CDR3 protein: CSVEGLGDRNTEAFF
D gene: TRBD1; clone size: -; CDR3 length: 15; J gene: TRBJ2-3; V gene: TRBV7-2; CDR3 DNA: TGTGCCAGCAGCTTAGGAGGGGGCAGCGCAGATACGCAGTATTTT; CDR3 protein: CASSLGGGSADTQYF
D gene: -; clone size: -; CDR3 length: 13; J gene: TRBJ1-2; V gene: TRBV19; CDR3 DNA: TGTGCCAGTAGGGGGGACATCAACTATGGCTACACCTTC; CDR3 protein: CASRGDINYGYTF
D gene: TRBD2; clone size: -; CDR3 length: 14; J gene: TRBJ2-3; V gene: TRBV9; CDR3 DNA: TGTGCCAGCACCCTAGGGGAGGGGACAGATACGCAGTATTTT; CDR3 protein: CASTLGEGTDTQYF
D gene: TRBD2; clone size: once; CDR3 length: 15; J gene: TRBJ2-3; V gene: TRBV19; CDR3 DNA: TGTGCCAGTAGTATAGTGGCGGGGGGGCCCGATACGCAGTATTTT; CDR3 protein: CASSIVAGGPDTQYF
D gene: TRBD1; clone size: -; CDR3 length: 18; J gene: TRBJ2-5; V gene: TRBV15; CDR3 DNA: TGTGCCACCAGCAGATCACCTTCCCCGGGACAGGGACAAGAGACCCAGTACTTC; CDR3 protein: CATSRSPSPGQGQETQYF
D gene: -; clone size: once; CDR3 length: 14; J gene: TRBJ2-2; V gene: TRBV6-4; CDR3 DNA: TGTGCCAGCAGTATAGTTCAAGACACCGGGGAGCTGTTTTTT; CDR3 protein: CASSIVQDTGELFF
D gene: TRBD2; clone size: -; CDR3 length: 15; J gene: TRBJ2-7; V gene: TRBV6-5; CDR3 DNA: TGTGCCAGCAGTTACTCGGGGACTAGGTCCTACGAGCAGTACTTC; CDR3 protein: CASSYSGTRSYEQYF
D gene: TRBD1; clone size: -; CDR3 length: 15; J gene: TRBJ2-5; V gene: TRBV19; CDR3 DNA: TGTGCCAGTAGTACGGGACAGGGGGCCCGAGAGACCCAGTACTTC; CDR3 protein: CASSTGQGARETQYF
D gene: TRBD1; clone size: -; CDR3 length: 15; J gene: TRBJ1-2; V gene: TRBV19; CDR3 DNA: TGTGCCAGTAGTATTCCAGGGGGCGGCGGCTATGGCTACACCTTC; CDR3 protein: CASSIPGGGGYGYTF
D gene: TRBD2; clone size: few; CDR3 length: 16; J gene: TRBJ2-3; V gene: TRBV7-2; CDR3 DNA: TGTGCCAGCAGCTTAGTAGCGGGAGGGCAGACAGATACGCAGTATTTT; CDR3 protein: CASSLVAGGQTDTQYF
D gene: -; clone size: -; CDR3 length: 15; J gene: TRBJ1-1; V gene: TRBV7-8; CDR3 DNA: TGTGCCAGCAGCTTTATTACCTTCGGGGGGACTGAAGCTTTCTTT; CDR3 protein: CASSFITFGGTEAFF
D gene: TRBD2; clone size: once; CDR3 length: 16; J gene: TRBJ2-3; V gene: TRBV7-9; CDR3 DNA: TGTGCCAGCAGCTTAGCACTAGCGGGGGGCACAGATACGCAGTATTTT; CDR3 protein: CASSLALAGGTDTQYF
D gene: -; clone size: -; CDR3 length: 13; J gene: TRBJ2-3; V gene: TRBV29-1; CDR3 DNA: TGCAGCGTTGAACGCAGACTCACAGATACGCAGTATTTT; CDR3 protein: CSVERRLTDTQYF
D gene: TRBD1; clone size: few; CDR3 length: 16; J gene: TRBJ1-4; V gene: TRBV5-4; CDR3 DNA: TGTGCCAGCAGTCCACCGCCGGGACAGGGCGGAGAAAAACTGTTTTTT; CDR3 protein: CASSPPPGQGGEKLFF
D gene: -; clone size: -; CDR3 length: 16; J gene: TRBJ2-1; V gene: TRBV9; CDR3 DNA: TGTGCCAGCAGCGTAGGGACAGCCGACTCCTACAATGAGCAGTTCTTC; CDR3 protein: CASSVGTADSYNEQFF
D gene: -; clone size: -; CDR3 length: 13; J gene: TRBJ2-5; V gene: TRBV5-4; CDR3 DNA: TGTGCCAGCAGGTTAGCGGACAAAGAGACCCAGTACTTC; CDR3 protein: CASRLADKETQYF
D gene: -; clone size: -; CDR3 length: 16; J gene: TRBJ1-2; V gene: TRBV9; CDR3 DNA: TGTGCCAGCAGCGAACGGGGGGGGCCGGGTAACTATGGCTACACCTTC; CDR3 protein: CASSERGGPGNYGYTF